This TCR beta chain was profiled in a study of blood T cell repertoires in COVID-19. Study overall: Sample material is recorded as cDNA or gDNA derived from T cells, B-cell-depleted T cells, or PBMCs.

In the original analysis: Amplification from reference gene primers served as the basis for estimated nucleated cell counts. TCRdb's copy holds only in-frame clones and misses some; the assay was immunoSEQ multiplex PCR. V, J and clone size are those of that table, while D and trimming were read from the DNA. The data hold about 81,000 clones, with around nine tenths observed a single time. The source material was peripheral blood. The TCR was taken from a man aged 65 to 85 with active or convalescent COVID-19.

The CDR3 loop reads CASSILPSGGQRSSYNEQFF. The DNA of the CDR3 is TGTGCCAGTAGTATTCTTCCTAGCGGGGGCCAGAGGAGCTCCTACAATGAGCAGTTCTTC. The genes are TRBV19 and TRBJ2-1, with 10 nucleotides matching TRBD2. The CDR3 contains 20 residues. J was trimmed by 0 bases and V by 3 bases; bases with no gene match: 14. Germline loops: CDR1 LNHDA, CDR2 SQIVND (reference sequence).